Sequencing of this T cell receptor (beta chain) was carried out in a study of T cell repertoires in cytomegalovirus infection. Study-level background: Alongside well-studied HLA-B-restricted CMV epitopes, recently identified HLA-C-restricted CMV epitopes were also used.

Each CDR3 protein gets one entry after TCRdb re-called the reads with MiXCR. The table includes approximately 49,000 distinct CDR3 sequences, about 18% detected once. The CDR3 is 15 residues long. Germline values: CDR1 KGHDR, CDR2 SFDVKD. V was trimmed by 9 bases and J by 2 bases, leaving 16 bases between them. This clonotype was observed at least ten times. Its antigen is currently unknown. This specimen was CD8+ T cells from cultured PBMCs, taken from culture after CMV antigen stimulation. The TCR was taken from a human donor in good health (CMV status not recorded). Some clones in this sample may be carry-over from other donors' samples. V usage is TRBV24-1 and J usage is TRBJ2-1; possible D gene TRBD2, 5 bases. The CDR3 is CATSQRDAPYNEQFF. Here the CDR3 DNA reads TGTGCCACCTCTCAGAGGGATGCGCCCTACAATGAGCAGTTCTTC.